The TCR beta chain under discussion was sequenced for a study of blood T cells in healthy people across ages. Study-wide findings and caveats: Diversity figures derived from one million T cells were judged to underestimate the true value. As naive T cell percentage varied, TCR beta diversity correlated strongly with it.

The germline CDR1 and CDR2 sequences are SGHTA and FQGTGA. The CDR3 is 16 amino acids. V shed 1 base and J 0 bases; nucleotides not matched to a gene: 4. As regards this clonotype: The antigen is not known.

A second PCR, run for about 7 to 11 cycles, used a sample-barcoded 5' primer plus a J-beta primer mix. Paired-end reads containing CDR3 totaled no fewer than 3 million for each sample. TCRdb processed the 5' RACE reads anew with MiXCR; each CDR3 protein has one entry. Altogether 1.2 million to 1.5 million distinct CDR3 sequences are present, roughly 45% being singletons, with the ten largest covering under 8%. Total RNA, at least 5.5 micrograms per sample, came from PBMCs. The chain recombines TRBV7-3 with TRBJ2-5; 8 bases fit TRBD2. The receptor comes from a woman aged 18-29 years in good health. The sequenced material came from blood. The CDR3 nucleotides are TGTGCCAGCAGCTTAAATGGCGGGGGGTACCAAGAGACCCAGTACTTC. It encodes CASSLNGGGYQETQYF.